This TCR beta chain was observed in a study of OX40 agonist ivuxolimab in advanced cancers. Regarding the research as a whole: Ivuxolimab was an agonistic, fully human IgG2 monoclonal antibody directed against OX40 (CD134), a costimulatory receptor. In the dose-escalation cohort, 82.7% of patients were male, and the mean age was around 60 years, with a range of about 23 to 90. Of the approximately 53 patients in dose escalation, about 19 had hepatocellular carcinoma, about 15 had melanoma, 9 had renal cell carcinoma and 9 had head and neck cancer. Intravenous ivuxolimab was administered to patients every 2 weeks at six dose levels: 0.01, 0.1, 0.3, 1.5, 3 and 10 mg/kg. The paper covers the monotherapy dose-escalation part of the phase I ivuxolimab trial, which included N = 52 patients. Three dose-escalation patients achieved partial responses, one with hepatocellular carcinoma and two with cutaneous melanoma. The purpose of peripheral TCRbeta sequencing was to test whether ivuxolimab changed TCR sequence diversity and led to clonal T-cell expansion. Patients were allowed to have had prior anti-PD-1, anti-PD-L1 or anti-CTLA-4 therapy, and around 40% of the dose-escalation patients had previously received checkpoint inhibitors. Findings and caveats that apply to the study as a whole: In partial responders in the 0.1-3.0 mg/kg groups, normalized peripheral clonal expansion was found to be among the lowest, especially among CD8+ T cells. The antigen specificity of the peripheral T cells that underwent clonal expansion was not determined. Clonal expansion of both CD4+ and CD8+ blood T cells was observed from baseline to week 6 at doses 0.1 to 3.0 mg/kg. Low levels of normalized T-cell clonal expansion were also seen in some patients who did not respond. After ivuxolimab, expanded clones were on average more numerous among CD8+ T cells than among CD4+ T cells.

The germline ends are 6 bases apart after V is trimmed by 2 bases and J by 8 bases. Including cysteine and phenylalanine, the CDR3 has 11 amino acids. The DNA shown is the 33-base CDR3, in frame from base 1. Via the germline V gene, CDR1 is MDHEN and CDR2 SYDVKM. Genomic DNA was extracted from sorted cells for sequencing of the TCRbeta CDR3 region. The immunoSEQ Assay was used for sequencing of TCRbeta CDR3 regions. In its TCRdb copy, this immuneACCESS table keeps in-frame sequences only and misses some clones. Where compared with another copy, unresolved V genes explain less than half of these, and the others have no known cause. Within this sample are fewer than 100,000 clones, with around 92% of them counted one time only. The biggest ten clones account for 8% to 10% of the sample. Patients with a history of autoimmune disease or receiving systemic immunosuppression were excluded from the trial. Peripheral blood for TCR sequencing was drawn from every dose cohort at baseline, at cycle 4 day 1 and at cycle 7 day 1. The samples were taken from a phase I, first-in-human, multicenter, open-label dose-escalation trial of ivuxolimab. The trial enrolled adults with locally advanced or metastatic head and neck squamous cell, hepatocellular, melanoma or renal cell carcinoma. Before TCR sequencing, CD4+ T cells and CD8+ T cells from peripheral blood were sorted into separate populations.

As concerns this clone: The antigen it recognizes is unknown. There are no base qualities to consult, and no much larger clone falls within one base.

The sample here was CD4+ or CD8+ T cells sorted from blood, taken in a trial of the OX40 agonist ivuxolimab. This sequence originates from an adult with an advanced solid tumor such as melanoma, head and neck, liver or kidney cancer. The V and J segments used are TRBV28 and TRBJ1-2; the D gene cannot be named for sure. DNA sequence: TGTGCCAGCAGTTTAGAAGGGGGCTACACCTTC. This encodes CASSLEGGYTF.